This is a list of T cell receptor beta chains from one sample in a study of neoadjuvant anti-PD-1 for oral cavity cancer. TCRdb's copy holds only in-frame clones and misses some; the assay was immunoSEQ multiplex PCR. The table shows 75,000 or so clones, with roughly four fifths occurring only once. The sample was PBMCs, taken before nivolumab (anti-PD-1) treatment. These receptors all come from a person between 40 and 79 years old with oral cavity squamous cell carcinoma. Each CDR3 is given with its conserved first and last residue. D genes are given only for firm matches. The size entry is marked missing in some rows and otherwise reads once, few, many or a size class.

j_call: TRBJ1-1; d_call: -; clone_size: -; v_call: TRBV2; cdr3_aa: CASSDLMNTEAFF; cdr3_nt: TGTGCCAGCAGTGACCTTATGAACACTGAAGCTTTCTTT
j_call: TRBJ2-7; d_call: TRBD2; clone_size: once; v_call: TRBV6-5; cdr3_aa: CASSYSGLAGYEQYF; cdr3_nt: TGTGCCAGCAGTTACTCGGGACTAGCGGGCTACGAGCAGTACTTC
j_call: TRBJ2-7; d_call: TRBD2; clone_size: -; v_call: TRBV5-1; cdr3_aa: CASSILASGRSSNEQYF; cdr3_nt: TGCGCCAGCAGCATACTCGCTAGCGGGAGATCGAGTAACGAGCAGTACTTC
j_call: TRBJ2-7; d_call: -; clone_size: -; v_call: TRBV9; cdr3_aa: CASSPGNDYEQYF; cdr3_nt: TGTGCCAGCAGCCCGGGTAATGACTACGAGCAGTACTTC
j_call: TRBJ1-3; d_call: -; clone_size: -; v_call: TRBV6-1; cdr3_aa: CASRGTQGGNTIYF; cdr3_nt: TGTGCCAGCAGAGGGACCCAGGGGGGAAACACCATATATTTT
j_call: TRBJ1-1; d_call: -; clone_size: -; v_call: TRBV7-6; cdr3_aa: CASSKQDMNTEAFF; cdr3_nt: TGTGCCAGCAGCAAACAGGACATGAACACTGAAGCTTTCTTT
j_call: TRBJ1-5; d_call: TRBD1; clone_size: -; v_call: TRBV6-1; cdr3_aa: CASSGQGSNQPQHF; cdr3_nt: TGTGCCAGTTCCGGACAGGGAAGCAATCAGCCCCAGCATTTT
j_call: TRBJ2-1; d_call: -; clone_size: -; v_call: TRBV2; cdr3_aa: CASRFSGLSYNEQFF; cdr3_nt: TGTGCCAGCCGTTTTAGCGGCCTTTCCTACAATGAGCAGTTCTTC
j_call: TRBJ2-7; d_call: TRBD1; clone_size: -; v_call: TRBV19; cdr3_aa: CASSISIGTDLRGYEQYF; cdr3_nt: TGTGCCAGTAGTATATCGATCGGGACAGATCTAAGGGGTTACGAGCAGTACTTC
j_call: TRBJ2-7; d_call: -; clone_size: -; v_call: TRBV6-1; cdr3_aa: CASSEELPGGLGDEQYF; cdr3_nt: TGTGCCAGCAGTGAAGAATTACCAGGGGGGCTGGGGGACGAGCAGTACTTC
j_call: TRBJ1-3; d_call: -; clone_size: -; v_call: TRBV6-5; cdr3_aa: CASSYSQVSGNTIYF; cdr3_nt: TGTGCCAGCAGTTACTCACAGGTCTCTGGAAACACCATATATTTT
j_call: TRBJ1-2; d_call: -; clone_size: -; v_call: TRBV5-1; cdr3_aa: CASSFGVSNYGYTF; cdr3_nt: TGCGCCAGCAGCTTCGGGGTGTCTAACTATGGCTACACCTTC
j_call: TRBJ2-7; d_call: -; clone_size: -; v_call: TRBV7-3; cdr3_aa: CASSLWSSPRVVSAAERCEQYF; cdr3_nt: TGTGCCAGCAGCTTATGGTCCTCGCCGAGGGTTGTTTCAGCGGCTGAGAGGTGCGAGCAGTACTTC
j_call: TRBJ1-4; d_call: -; clone_size: -; v_call: TRBV6-1; cdr3_aa: CASRDGTTRNEKLFF; cdr3_nt: TGTGCCAGCAGAGATGGGACAACTCGAAATGAAAAACTGTTTTTT
j_call: TRBJ1-1; d_call: -; clone_size: -; v_call: TRBV30; cdr3_aa: CAWSGGRASTTNTEAFF; cdr3_nt: TGTGCCTGGAGTGGGGGACGGGCCTCTACTACGAACACTGAAGCTTTCTTT
j_call: TRBJ2-1; d_call: TRBD2; clone_size: -; v_call: TRBV19; cdr3_aa: CASSIALAARNEQFF; cdr3_nt: TGTGCCAGTAGTATCGCTCTAGCGGCCAGAAATGAGCAGTTCTTC
j_call: TRBJ2-7; d_call: TRBD2; clone_size: -; v_call: TRBV6-5; cdr3_aa: CASSYSGLVDEQYF; cdr3_nt: TGTGCCAGCAGTTACTCGGGACTAGTCGACGAGCAGTACTTC
j_call: TRBJ2-7; d_call: TRBD1; clone_size: -; v_call: TRBV5-1; cdr3_aa: CASSLVAGTGGNEQYF; cdr3_nt: TGCGCCAGCAGCTTGGTCGCCGGGACAGGGGGGAACGAGCAGTACTTC